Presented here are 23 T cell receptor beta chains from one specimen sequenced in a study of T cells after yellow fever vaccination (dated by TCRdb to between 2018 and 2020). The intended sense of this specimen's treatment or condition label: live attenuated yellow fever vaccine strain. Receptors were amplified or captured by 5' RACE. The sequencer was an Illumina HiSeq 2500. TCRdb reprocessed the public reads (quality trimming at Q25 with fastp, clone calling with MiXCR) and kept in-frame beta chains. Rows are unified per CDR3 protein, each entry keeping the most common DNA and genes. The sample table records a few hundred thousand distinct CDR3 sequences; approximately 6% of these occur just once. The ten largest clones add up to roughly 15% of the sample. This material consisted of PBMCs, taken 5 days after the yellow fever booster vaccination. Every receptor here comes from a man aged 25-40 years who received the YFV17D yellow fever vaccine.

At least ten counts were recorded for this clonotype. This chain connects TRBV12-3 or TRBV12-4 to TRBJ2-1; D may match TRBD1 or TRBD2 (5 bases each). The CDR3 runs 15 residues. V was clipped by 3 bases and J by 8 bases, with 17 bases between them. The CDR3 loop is CASSFGTMTGDEQFF. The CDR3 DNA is TGTGCCAGCAGTTTCGGGACCATGACGGGCGATGAGCAGTTCTTC.

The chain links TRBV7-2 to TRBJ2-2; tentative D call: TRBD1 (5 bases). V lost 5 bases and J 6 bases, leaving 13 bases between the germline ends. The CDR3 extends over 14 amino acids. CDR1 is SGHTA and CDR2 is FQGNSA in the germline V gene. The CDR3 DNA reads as TGTGCCAGCAGCCAATTCCAGGGTTCCGGGGAGCTGTTTTTT. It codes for CASSQFQGSGELFF.

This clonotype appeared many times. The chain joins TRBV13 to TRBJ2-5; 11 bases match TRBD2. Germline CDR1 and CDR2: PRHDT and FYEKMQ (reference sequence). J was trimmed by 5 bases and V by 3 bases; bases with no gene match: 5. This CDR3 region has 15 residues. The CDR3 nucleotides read TGTGCCAGCAGCTTGGCACTAGCGGGAGTGGAGACCCAGTACTTC. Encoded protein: CASSLALAGVETQYF.

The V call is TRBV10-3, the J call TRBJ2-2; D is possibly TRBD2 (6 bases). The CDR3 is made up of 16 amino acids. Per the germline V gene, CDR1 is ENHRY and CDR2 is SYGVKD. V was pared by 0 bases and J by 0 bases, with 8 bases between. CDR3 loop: CAISESGTPNTGELFF. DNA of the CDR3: TGTGCCATCAGTGAGTCAGGGACTCCGAACACCGGGGAGCTGTTTTTT.

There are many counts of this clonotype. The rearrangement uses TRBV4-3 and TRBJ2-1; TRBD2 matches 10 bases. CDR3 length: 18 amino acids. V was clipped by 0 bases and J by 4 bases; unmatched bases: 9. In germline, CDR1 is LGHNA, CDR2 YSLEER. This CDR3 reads CASSQEKREGPGYNEQFF. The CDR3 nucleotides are TGCGCCAGCAGCCAAGAGAAGCGGGAGGGCCCGGGGTACAATGAGCAGTTCTTC.

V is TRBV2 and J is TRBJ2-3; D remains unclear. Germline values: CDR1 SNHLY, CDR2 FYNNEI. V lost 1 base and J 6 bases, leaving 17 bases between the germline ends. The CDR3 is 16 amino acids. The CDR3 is CASSEVGPALGDTQYF. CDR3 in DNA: TGTGCCAGCAGTGAAGTCGGGCCGGCGTTGGGGGATACGCAGTATTTT.

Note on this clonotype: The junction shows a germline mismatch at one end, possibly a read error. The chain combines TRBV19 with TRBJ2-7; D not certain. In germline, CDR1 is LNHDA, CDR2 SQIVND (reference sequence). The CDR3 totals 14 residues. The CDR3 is CASSPRAKSYELYF. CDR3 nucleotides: TGTGCCAGTAGCCCCCGGGCCAAGTCCTACGAGCTGTACTTC.

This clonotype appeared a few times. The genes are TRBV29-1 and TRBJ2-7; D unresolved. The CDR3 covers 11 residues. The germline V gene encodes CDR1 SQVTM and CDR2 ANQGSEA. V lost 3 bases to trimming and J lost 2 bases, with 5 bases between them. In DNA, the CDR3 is TGCAGCGTTGACCAAGCCTACGAGCAGTACTTC. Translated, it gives CSVDQAYEQYF.

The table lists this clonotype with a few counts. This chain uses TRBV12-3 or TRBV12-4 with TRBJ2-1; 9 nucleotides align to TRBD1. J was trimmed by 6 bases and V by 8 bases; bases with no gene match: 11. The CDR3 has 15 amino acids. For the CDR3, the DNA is TGTGCCAGCGGGCCCGGGACAGGGTTGGTCAATGAGCAGTTCTTC. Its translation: CASGPGTGLVNEQFF.

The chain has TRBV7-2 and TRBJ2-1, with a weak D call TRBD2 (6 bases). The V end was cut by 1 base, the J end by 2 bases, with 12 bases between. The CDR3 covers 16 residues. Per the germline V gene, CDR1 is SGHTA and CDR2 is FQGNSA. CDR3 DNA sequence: TGTGCCAGCAGCTTAGTAGCGCGGGGAACCTACAATGAGCAGTTCTTC. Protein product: CASSLVARGTYNEQFF.

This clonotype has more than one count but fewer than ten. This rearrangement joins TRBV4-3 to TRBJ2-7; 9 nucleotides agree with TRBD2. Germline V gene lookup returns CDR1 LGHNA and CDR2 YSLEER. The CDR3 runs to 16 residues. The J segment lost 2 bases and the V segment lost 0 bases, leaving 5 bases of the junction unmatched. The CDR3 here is CASSQDRTSVPYEQYF. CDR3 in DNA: TGCGCCAGCAGCCAAGATAGGACTAGCGTACCCTACGAGCAGTACTTC.

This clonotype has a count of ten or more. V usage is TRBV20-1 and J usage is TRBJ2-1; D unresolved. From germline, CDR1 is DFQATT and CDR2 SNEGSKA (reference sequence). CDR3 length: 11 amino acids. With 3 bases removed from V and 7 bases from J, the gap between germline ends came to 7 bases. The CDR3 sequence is CSASMGNEQFF. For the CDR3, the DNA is TGCAGTGCTAGTATGGGAAATGAGCAGTTCTTC.

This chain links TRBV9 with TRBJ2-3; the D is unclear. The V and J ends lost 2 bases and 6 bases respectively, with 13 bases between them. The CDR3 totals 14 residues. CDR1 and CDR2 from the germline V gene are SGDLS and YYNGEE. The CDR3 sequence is CASSVGLLRDTQYF. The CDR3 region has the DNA TGTGCCAGCAGCGTTGGGCTCCTTAGGGATACGCAGTATTTT.

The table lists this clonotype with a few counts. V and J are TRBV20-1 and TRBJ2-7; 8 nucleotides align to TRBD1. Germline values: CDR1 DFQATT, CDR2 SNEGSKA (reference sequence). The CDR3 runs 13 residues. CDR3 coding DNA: TGCAGCGGACAGGGACGGGAAAACTACGAGCAGTACTTC. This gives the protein CSGQGRENYEQYF.

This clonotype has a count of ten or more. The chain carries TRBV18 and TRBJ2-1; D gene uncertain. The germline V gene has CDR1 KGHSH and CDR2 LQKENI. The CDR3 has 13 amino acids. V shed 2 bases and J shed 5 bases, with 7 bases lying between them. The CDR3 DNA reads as TGTGCCAGCTCACCAATTAGGGACAATGAGCAGTTCTTC. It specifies CASSPIRDNEQFF.

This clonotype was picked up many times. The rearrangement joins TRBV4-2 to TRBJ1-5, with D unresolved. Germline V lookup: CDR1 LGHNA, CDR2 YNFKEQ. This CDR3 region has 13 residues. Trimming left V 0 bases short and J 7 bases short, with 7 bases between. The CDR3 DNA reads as TGTGCCAGCAGCCAAGACTGGCAGCAGCCCCAGCATTTT. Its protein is CASSQDWQQPQHF.

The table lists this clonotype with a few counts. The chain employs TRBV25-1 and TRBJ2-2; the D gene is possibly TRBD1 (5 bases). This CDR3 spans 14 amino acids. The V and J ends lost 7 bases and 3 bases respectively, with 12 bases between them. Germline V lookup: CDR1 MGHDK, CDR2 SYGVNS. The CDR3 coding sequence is TGTGCCAGCACCAGGCCAGGGTACACCGGGGAGCTGTTTTTT. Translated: CASTRPGYTGELFF. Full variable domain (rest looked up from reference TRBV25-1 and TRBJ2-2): EADIYQTPRYLVIGTGKKITLECSQTMGHDKMYWYQQDPGMELHLIHYSYGVNSTEKGDLSSESTVSRIRTEHFPLTLESARPSHTSQYLCASTRPGYTGELFFGEGSRLTVL.

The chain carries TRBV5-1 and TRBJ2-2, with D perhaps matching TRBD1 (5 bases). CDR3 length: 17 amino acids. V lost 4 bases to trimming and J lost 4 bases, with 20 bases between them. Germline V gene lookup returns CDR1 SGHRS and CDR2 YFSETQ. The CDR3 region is CASSPTLSGMRTGELFF. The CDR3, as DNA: TGCGCCAGCAGCCCAACCCTTTCAGGGATGCGCACCGGGGAGCTGTTTTTT.

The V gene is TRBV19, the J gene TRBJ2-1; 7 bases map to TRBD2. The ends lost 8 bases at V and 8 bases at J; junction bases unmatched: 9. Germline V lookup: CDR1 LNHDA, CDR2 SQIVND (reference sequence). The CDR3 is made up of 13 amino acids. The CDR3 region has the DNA TGTGCCAGTTCCCCTAGCGGTCCGTATGAGCAGTTCTTC. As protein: CASSPSGPYEQFF.

The CDR3 DNA follows: TGTGCCAGCGCCTCCCCAAGGAGCCATGAAGCTTTCTTT. This codes for CASASPRSHEAFF. The chain couples TRBV3-1 to TRBJ1-1, with D hard to call. The germline CDR1 and CDR2 sequences are LGHDT and YNNKEL (reference sequence). The CDR3 runs 13 residues. Trimming shortened V by 8 bases and J by 7 bases, and 17 bases separated the two germline ends.

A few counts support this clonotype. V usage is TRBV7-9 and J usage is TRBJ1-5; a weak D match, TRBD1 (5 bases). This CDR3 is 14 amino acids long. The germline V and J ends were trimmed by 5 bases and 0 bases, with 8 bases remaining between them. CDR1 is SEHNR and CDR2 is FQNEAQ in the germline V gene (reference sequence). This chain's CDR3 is CASSGGASNQPQHF. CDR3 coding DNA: TGTGCCAGCAGCGGAGGGGCTAGCAATCAGCCCCAGCATTTT.

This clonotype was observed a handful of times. Written as DNA, the CDR3 is TGTGCCAGCAGTGAAGGCCAGGGCGACACTGAAGCTTTCTTT. Translation: CASSEGQGDTEAFF. The rearrangement joins TRBV2 to TRBJ1-1; TRBD1 is a possible D gene (5 bases). V was trimmed by 1 base and J by 3 bases, leaving 9 bases between them. The CDR3 contains 14 residues. Looked up from germline, CDR1 is SNHLY and CDR2 is FYNNEI.

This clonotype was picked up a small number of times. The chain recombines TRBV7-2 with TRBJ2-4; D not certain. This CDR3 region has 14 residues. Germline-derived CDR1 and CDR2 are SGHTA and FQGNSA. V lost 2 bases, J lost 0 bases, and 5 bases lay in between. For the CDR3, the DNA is TGTGCCAGCAGCTTAAGGATAGCCAAAAACATTCAGTACTTC. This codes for CASSLRIAKNIQYF.